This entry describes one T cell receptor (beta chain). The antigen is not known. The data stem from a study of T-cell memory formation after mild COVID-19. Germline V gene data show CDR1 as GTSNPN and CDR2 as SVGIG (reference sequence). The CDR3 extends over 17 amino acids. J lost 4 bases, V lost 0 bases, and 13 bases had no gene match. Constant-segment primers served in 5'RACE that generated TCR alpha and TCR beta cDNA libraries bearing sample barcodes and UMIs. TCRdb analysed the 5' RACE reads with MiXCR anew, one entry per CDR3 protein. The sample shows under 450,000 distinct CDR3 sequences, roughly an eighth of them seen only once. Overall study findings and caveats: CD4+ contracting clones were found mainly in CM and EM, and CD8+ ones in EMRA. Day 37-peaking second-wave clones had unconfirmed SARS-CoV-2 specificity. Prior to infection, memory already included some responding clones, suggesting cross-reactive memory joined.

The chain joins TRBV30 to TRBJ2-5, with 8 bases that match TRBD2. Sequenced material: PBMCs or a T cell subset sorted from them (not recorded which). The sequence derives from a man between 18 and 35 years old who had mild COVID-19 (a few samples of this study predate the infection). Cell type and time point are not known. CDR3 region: CAWSVLGGLVPGETQYF. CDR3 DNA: TGTGCCTGGAGTGTACTTGGGGGACTAGTCCCCGGAGAGACCCAGTACTTC.